This entry is about one TCR beta chain. These data are taken from a study of control samples from healthy donors and cancer patients. Using immunoSEQ multiplex PCR, the repertoire was profiled, and TCRdb retains in-frame clones only, with some absent. Among 50,000 to 75,000 clones listed, roughly 85% were seen once. This CDR3 is built from 19 residues. Germline assignment: CDR1 MNHEY and CDR2 SMNVEV (reference sequence). Trimming took off 4 bases at V and 1 base at J, with 20 bases between the two ends. This rearrangement joins TRBV27 to TRBJ2-6; possibly TRBD1 for D (6 bases). The sequencing input was blood. This TCR was recovered from a man aged 35-49 years in good health. CDR3 DNA sequence: TGTGCCAGCAGTTCGGGATCCGGTTACAGGGCTTCTGGGGCCAACGTCCTGACTTTC. It is translated as CASSSGSGYRASGANVLTF.